Sequencing of this TCR beta chain was carried out in a study of blood T cell repertoires in COVID-19 (dated by TCRdb to about 2020). Concerning the study at large: Samples from collaborators originated in the United States, Italy and Spain and spanned both the acute and convalescent phases of COVID-19. The prospective study material was composed of cDNA or gDNA derived from T cells, B-cell-depleted T cells, or PBMCs. Subjects who had been exposed to COVID-19, were actively infected with it, or had recovered from it provided the deeply sampled blood TCRbeta repertoires that made up the dataset. The repertoires were made available in a free public database intended to serve as a resource for research on the immune response to SARS-CoV-2. The samples were drawn from the first 160 participants of the ongoing ImmuneRACE study and from 1,254 subjects provided by 6 global collaborators. A de-identified subject ID, COVID-19 status, age in years and sex were almost always included in the sample metadata. Where available, HLA class I and class II types were obtained from metadata supplied by the sample provider rather than from assay-based typing. The investigation overall reported the following: The amount of clinical and demographic metadata varied by source and participant and was provided uncurated.

TCRbeta CDR3 regions were amplified from genomic DNA using the immunoSEQ Assay, a bias-controlled multiplex PCR. Under the source paper's analysis protocol: The number of nucleated cells in each sample was estimated from the amplification of reference gene primers within the assay. To quantify the absolute abundance of each unique TCRbeta CDR3 rearrangement, sequence reads were collapsed and filtered. For each sample, productive Simpson clonality was calculated as the square root of Simpson's diversity index over productive rearrangements. TCRdb took this table from immuneACCESS and kept in-frame rearrangements with V and J called. Such tables lack part of the clones; where checked against another copy, unresolved V genes explain under half of the gap, and the rest is unexplained. That table supplies the V and J calls and clone size; D and trimming were determined from the DNA. This sample is represented by 50,000 to 75,000 clones; roughly 87% of them were singletons. The ten most abundant clones make up 4.5% to 5.5% of the sample.

V ends up 0 bases short and J 0 bases short, with an unmatched junction base count of 0. Taken from cysteine to phenylalanine, the CDR3 has 14 residues. The entry retains the CDR3 DNA only, 42 bases that are in frame from base 1. The germline V gene encodes CDR1 SGHNT and CDR2 YYREEE (reference sequence). Whole blood was collected in K2EDTA tubes by collaborating institutions according to the institutions' own protocols. For TCRbeta analysis, collaborator samples were shipped as frozen whole blood, as isolated PBMCs, or as DNA extracted from either sample type. To note about this clone: It lacks a known antigen. The record has no base qualities; no much larger clone is one base away.

Material for sequencing was peripheral blood. The receptor's source is an elderly man in a cohort sampled during active COVID-19. The sequence links TRBV5-4 to TRBJ2-7; 7 middle bases align to TRBD1. The CDR3 is CASSLGDSSYEQYF. The nucleotides are TGTGCCAGCAGCTTGGGGGACAGCTCCTACGAGCAGTACTTC.